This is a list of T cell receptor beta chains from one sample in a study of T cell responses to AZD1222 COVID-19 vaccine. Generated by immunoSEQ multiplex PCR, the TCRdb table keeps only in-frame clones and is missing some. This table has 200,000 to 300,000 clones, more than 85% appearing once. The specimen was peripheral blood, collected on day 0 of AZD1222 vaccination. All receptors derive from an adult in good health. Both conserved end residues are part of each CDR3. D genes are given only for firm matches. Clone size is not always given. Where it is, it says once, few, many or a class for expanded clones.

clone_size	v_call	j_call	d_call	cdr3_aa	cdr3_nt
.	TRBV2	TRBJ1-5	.	CASSVTGSNSNQPQHF	TGTGCCAGCAGTGTGACGGGTAGCAATAGCAATCAGCCCCAGCATTTT
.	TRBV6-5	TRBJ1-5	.	CASSYSVPYSNQPQHF	TGTGCCAGCAGTTACTCTGTACCTTATAGCAATCAGCCCCAGCATTTT
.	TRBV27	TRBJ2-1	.	CASSLVGQPYNEQFF	TGTGCCAGCAGTTTGGTAGGACAGCCTTACAATGAGCAGTTCTTC
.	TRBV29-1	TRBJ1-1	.	CSAGGVNTEAFF	TGCAGCGCCGGAGGGGTGAACACTGAAGCTTTCTTT
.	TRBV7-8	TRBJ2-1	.	CASKAASTSSYNEQFF	TGTGCCAGCAAGGCTGCGTCAACGAGCTCCTACAATGAGCAGTTCTTC
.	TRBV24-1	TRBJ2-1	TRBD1	CATRASGGSSYNEQFF	TGTGCCACCAGGGCATCAGGGGGAAGCTCCTACAATGAGCAGTTCTTC
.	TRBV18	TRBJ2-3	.	CASSPDGPGRTDTQYF	TGTGCCAGCTCACCCGACGGTCCGGGGAGGACAGATACGCAGTATTTT
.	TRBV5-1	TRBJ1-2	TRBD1	CASSPRGTGPYGYTF	TGCGCCAGCAGCCCTAGGGGGACAGGGCCCTATGGCTACACCTTC
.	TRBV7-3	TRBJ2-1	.	CASSLPGGEQFF	TGTGCCAGCAGCTTACCCGGGGGAGAGCAGTTCTTC
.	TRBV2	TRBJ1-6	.	CASSEGLLGSPLHF	TGTGCCAGCAGTGAGGGGCTACTTGGTTCACCCCTCCACTTT
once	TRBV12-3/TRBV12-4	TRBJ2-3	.	CASSLGGADTQYF	TGTGCCAGCAGTTTAGGGGGTGCAGATACGCAGTATTTT
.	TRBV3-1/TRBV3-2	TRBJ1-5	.	CASSPRRRGDNQPQHF	TGTGCCAGCAGCCCTCGGAGACGGGGCGACAATCAGCCCCAGCATTTT
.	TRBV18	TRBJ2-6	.	CASLLTGANVLTF	TGTGCCAGCTTATTAACTGGGGCCAACGTCCTGACTTTC
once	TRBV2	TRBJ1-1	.	CASSKEMNTEAFF	TGTGCCAGCAGCAAGGAGATGAACACTGAAGCTTTCTTT
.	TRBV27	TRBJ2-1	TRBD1	CASSFWTGDKVEQFF	TGTGCCAGCAGTTTTTGGACAGGGGACAAGGTTGAGCAGTTCTTC
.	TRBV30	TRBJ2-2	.	CAWTANTGELFF	TGTGCCTGGACGGCGAACACCGGGGAGCTGTTTTTT
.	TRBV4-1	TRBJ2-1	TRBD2	CASSQEVIAGTNNEQFF	TGCGCCAGCAGCCAAGAGGTAATAGCGGGGACCAACAATGAGCAGTTCTTC
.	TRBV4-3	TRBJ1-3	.	CASSQVKSGNTIYF	TGCGCCAGCAGCCAAGTGAAGTCTGGAAACACCATATATTTT
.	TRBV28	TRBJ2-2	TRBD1	CASREIRGTGRTGELFF	TGTGCCAGCAGGGAGATTCGCGGGACAGGGCGGACCGGGGAGCTGTTTTTT
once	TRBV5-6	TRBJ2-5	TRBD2	CASSLSPSGETQYF	TGTGCCAGCAGCTTGAGTCCTAGCGGAGAGACCCAGTACTTC
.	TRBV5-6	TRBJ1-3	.	CASSFKFTENSGNTIYF	TGTGCCAGCAGTTTCAAATTCACGGAGAACTCTGGAAACACCATATATTTT
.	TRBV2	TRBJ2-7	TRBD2	CASTEGGRGYEQYF	TGTGCCAGCACCGAGGGAGGGAGGGGCTACGAGCAGTACTTC
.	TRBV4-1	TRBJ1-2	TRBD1	CASSQMFHVRQGGNGYTF	TGCGCCAGCAGCCAAATGTTCCACGTCCGACAGGGAGGGAATGGCTACACCTTC
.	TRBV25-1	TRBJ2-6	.	CASSYALGANVLTF	TGTGCCAGCAGCTACGCACTTGGGGCCAACGTCCTGACTTTC
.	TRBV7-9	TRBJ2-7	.	CASSVFEGNSHEQYF	TGTGCCAGCAGCGTCTTTGAAGGGAATTCCCACGAGCAGTACTTC
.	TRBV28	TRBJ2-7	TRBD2	CASSWRLAARQQYF	TGTGCCAGCAGCTGGAGACTAGCGGCCCGCCAGCAGTACTTC
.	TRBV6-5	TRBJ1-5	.	CASSQNAGGEPQHF	TGTGCCAGCAGCCAGAACGCGGGTGGGGAGCCCCAGCATTTT
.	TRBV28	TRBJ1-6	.	CASTHPRIESLHF	TGTGCCAGCACCCACCCTCGGATAGAATCCCTCCACTTT
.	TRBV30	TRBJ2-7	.	CALQWSRYEQYF	TGTGCCCTCCAGTGGAGTAGGTACGAGCAGTACTTC
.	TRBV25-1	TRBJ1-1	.	CASSWLGNTEAFF	TGTGCCAGCAGCTGGCTGGGGAACACTGAAGCTTTCTTT
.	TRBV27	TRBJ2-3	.	CASRPGLPDTQYF	TGTGCCAGCAGACCCGGACTACCAGATACGCAGTATTTT
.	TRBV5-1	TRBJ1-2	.	CASSYMGEKDYGYTF	TGCGCCAGCAGCTATATGGGGGAGAAGGACTATGGCTACACCTTC
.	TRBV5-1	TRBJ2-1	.	CASSLTLNYNEQFF	TGCGCCAGCAGCTTGACACTCAACTACAATGAGCAGTTCTTC
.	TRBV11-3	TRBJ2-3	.	CASSLVGADTQYF	TGTGCCAGCAGCTTAGTAGGAGCAGATACGCAGTATTTT
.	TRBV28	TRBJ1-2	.	CASSPLGSLGYGYTF	TGTGCCAGCAGTCCGCTAGGTTCGTTGGGCTATGGCTACACCTTC
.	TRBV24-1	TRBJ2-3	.	CATSGDFTDTQYF	TGTGCCACCAGTGGAGACTTCACAGATACGCAGTATTTT
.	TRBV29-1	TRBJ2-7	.	CSVVGQGSSYEQYF	TGCAGCGTTGTAGGCCAGGGGTCCTCCTACGAGCAGTACTTC
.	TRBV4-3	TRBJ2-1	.	CASSQVWAGKGRAGYNEQFF	TGCGCCAGCAGCCAAGTCTGGGCAGGGAAGGGACGGGCGGGCTACAATGAGCAGTTCTTC
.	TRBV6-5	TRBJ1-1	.	CASSQKAMNTEAFF	TGTGCCAGCAGCCAAAAAGCTATGAACACTGAAGCTTTCTTT
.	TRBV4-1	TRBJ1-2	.	CASSTGGTSYTF	TGCGCCAGTTCTACGGGGGGAACGAGCTACACCTTC
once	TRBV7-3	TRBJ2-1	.	CASSLTSGGYNEQFF	TGTGCCAGCAGCTTAACTTCGGGTGGGTACAATGAGCAGTTCTTC